The next 30 T cell receptor beta chains were all read from a single sample in a study of cytomegalovirus exposure and HLA in healthy donors (dated by TCRdb to about 2017). The receptor library was made with the immunoSEQ multiplex PCR assay. The multiplex PCR relied on a mix of 60 forward primers for TCR Vbeta segments and 13 reverse primers for TCR Jbeta segments. TCRdb stores this immuneACCESS table with in-frame sequences only. Part of the clones is absent; in the studies checked, under half of the shortfall reflects unresolved V genes, and no reason is known for the rest. In this sample's table one finds some 200,000 clones. Over 0.95% of the sample belongs to the ten largest clones. The sample taken for sequencing was PBMCs. All receptors come from a girl aged 2-10 years in good health and CMV-seropositive.

The chain uses TRBV10-3 and TRBJ2-2; TRBD1 might be the D (5 bases). The CDR3 is 15 amino acids. The V gene lost 3 bases and the J gene lost 4 bases, with 12 bases spanning the gap. Per the germline V gene, CDR1 is ENHRY and CDR2 is SYGVKD. CDR3 residues: CAISEFDRSTGELFF. For the CDR3, the DNA is TGTGCCATCAGTGAATTCGACAGATCCACCGGGGAGCTGTTTTTT.

The J gene is TRBJ2-1, the V gene TRBV27, with 8 bases identical to TRBD2. Germline loops: CDR1 MNHEY, CDR2 SMNVEV (reference sequence). Trimming took 6 bases from V and 4 from J; bases not matched to a gene: 5. CDR3 length: 14 residues. The CDR3 nucleotides are TGTGCCAGCAGGCCGGGAGGGCCTTACAATGAGCAGTTCTTC. Translation: CASRPGGPYNEQFF.

This chain links TRBV21-1 with TRBJ2-7; the table's D call, TRBD2, has no DNA check behind it. TRBV21-1 is recorded as a pseudogene. The CDR3 length is 18 residues. The CDR3 nucleotides are TGTGCCAGCAGCGGACGATCCGGGACTAGCGGGAGCGCCTACGAGCAGTACTTC. Protein sequence: CASSGRSGTSGSAYEQYF.

V usage is TRBV6-5 and J usage is TRBJ1-2; D is undetermined. V dropped 5 bases and J dropped 4 bases, with 8 bases sitting between them. The germline gives CDR1 MNHEY, CDR2 SVGAGI. The CDR3 consists of 12 residues. This chain's CDR3 is CASSEGPYGYTF. CDR3 sequence (DNA): TGTGCCAGCAGTGAGGGCCCCTATGGCTACACCTTC.

This rearrangement joins TRBV6-5 to TRBJ1-1, with TRBD1 as a possible D gene (5 bases). Germline CDR1 is MNHEY and CDR2 is SVGAGI. Trimming took 2 bases from V and 7 from J, leaving 11 bases between them. The CDR3 covers 13 residues. In nucleotides, the CDR3 is TGTGCCAGCAGTTACGGCGGGGGGAGTGAAGCTTTCTTT. Translation: CASSYGGGSEAFF.

The rearrangement uses TRBV5-5 and TRBJ1-5; D is undetermined. This CDR3 comprises 15 residues. Germline CDR1 and CDR2: SGHKS and YYEKEE (reference sequence). Deletions cut 4 bases from V and 11 bases from J, with 22 bases between. This chain's CDR3 is CASSPRWELSHSQHF. The CDR3 DNA sequence: TGTGCCAGCAGCCCAAGGTGGGAGCTCTCTCATTCCCAGCATTTT.

The J gene is TRBJ2-7, the V gene TRBV11-3; D may be TRBD2 (5 bases). Germline lookup yields CDR1 SGHNT and CDR2 YENEEA. The CDR3 extends over 15 amino acids. V dropped 0 bases and J dropped 6 bases, with 15 bases sitting between them. The CDR3 loop reads CASSLDSSSGSEQYF. CDR3 sequence (DNA): TGTGCCAGCAGCTTAGATTCTAGTTCGGGAAGCGAGCAGTACTTC. The full variable domain, with the rest looked up from reference TRBV11-3 and TRBJ2-7, is EAGVVQSPRYKIIEKKQPVAFWCNPISGHNTLYWYLQNLGQGPELLIRYENEEAVDDSQLPKDRFSAERLKGVDSTLKIQPAELGDSAVYLCASSLDSSSGSEQYFGPGTRLTVT.

The chain joins TRBV7-2 to TRBJ1-5, with TRBD1 matching 11 bases. CDR3 length: 17 amino acids. V shed 5 bases, J shed 11 bases, and the junction held 17 bases outside the gene matches. The germline CDR1 and CDR2 sequences are SGHTA and FQGNSA. The CDR3 loop reads CASSGGTGGRGIKAQHF. CDR3 DNA sequence: TGTGCCAGCAGCGGTGGGACAGGGGGGAGGGGTATCAAAGCCCAGCATTTT.

This chain joins TRBV5-1 and TRBJ2-4, with a tentative D call TRBD2 (6 bases). The CDR3 runs to 15 residues. Germline V gives CDR1 SGHRS, CDR2 YFSETQ. With 0 bases removed from V and 3 bases from J, the gap between germline ends came to 10 bases. In DNA form, the CDR3 reads TGCGCCAGCAGCTTGGCCGCGGGGCGCAAAAACATTCAGTACTTC. The encoded protein is CASSLAAGRKNIQYF.

The rearrangement uses TRBV7-2 and TRBJ2-7; weak D call: TRBD2 (6 bases). The CDR3 consists of 15 residues. The V gene's germline CDR1 is SGHTA and CDR2 FQGNSA. Trimming pared 5 bases from V and 0 bases from J, leaving 14 bases between. The CDR3 DNA sequence: TGTGCCAGCAGCGTTCTAGCGAAGAGCTCCTACGAGCAGTACTTC. It yields the protein CASSVLAKSSYEQYF.

For the CDR3, the DNA is TGTGCCAGCAGCTTATCGGATACGCAGTATTTT. This translates into CASSLSDTQYF. The chain links TRBV13 to TRBJ2-3; D is unclear. Germline-derived CDR1 and CDR2 are PRHDT and FYEKMQ (reference sequence). CDR3 length: 11 amino acids. The ends were cut back, 2 bases at V and 6 bases at J, with 3 bases in the middle.

The chain is built from TRBV7-9 and TRBJ1-4, with 7 bases lining up with TRBD1. Trimming took 8 bases from V and 4 from J; bases not matched to a gene: 7. There are 14 residues in the CDR3. Germline loops: CDR1 SEHNR, CDR2 FQNEAQ (reference sequence). The CDR3 sequence: CASGETGFNEKLFF. As DNA, the CDR3 is TGTGCCAGCGGCGAGACAGGGTTTAATGAAAAACTGTTTTTT.

The rearrangement links TRBV5-1 to TRBJ2-5, with TRBD1 matching 9 bases. Germline V gives CDR1 SGHRS, CDR2 YFSETQ. This CDR3 is 14 amino acids long. V dropped 4 bases and J dropped 7; count of bases not matched to a gene: 8. The CDR3 DNA sequence: TGCGCCAGCAGCGGGGACAGGGCGGCGGGGACCCAGTACTTC. Translation gives CASSGDRAAGTQYF. The full variable domain, in which reference TRBV5-1 and TRBJ2-5 provide the parts outside the CDR3, is KAGVTQTPRYLIKTRGQQVTLSCSPISGHRSVSWYQQTPGQGLQFLFEYFSETQRNKGNFPGRFSGRQFSNSRSEMNVSTLELGDSALYLCASSGDRAAGTQYFGPGTRLLVL.

The V and J genes are TRBV11-2 and TRBJ2-1; weak D call: TRBD2 (6 bases). Trimming removed 5 bases from V and 5 bases from J, with 13 bases in between. The V gene's germline CDR1 is SGHAT and CDR2 FQNNGV. There are 14 residues in the CDR3. Here the CDR3 DNA reads TGTGCCAGCAGCCGGCGGGCGGGAAACAATGAGCAGTTCTTC. Translation gives CASSRRAGNNEQFF. Drawing the rest from reference TRBV11-2 and TRBJ2-1, the complete variable domain is EAGVAQSPRYKIIEKRQSVAFWCNPISGHATLYWYQQILGQGPKLLIQFQNNGVVDDSQLPKDRFSAERLKGVDSTLKIQPAKLEDSAVYLCASSRRAGNNEQFFGPGTRLTVL.

The CDR3 coding sequence is TGTGCCAGCAGCCAGGGGAGTAACAGGGTCGGGGAGCTGTTTTTT. Translation: CASSQGSNRVGELFF. The chain has TRBV14 and TRBJ2-2, with a possible D match to TRBD1 (6 bases). CDR1 and CDR2 from the germline V gene are SGHDN and FVKESK. V was pared by 3 bases and J by 7 bases, with 15 bases between. The CDR3 spans 15 residues.

The genes are TRBV7-2 and TRBJ2-3, with 7 bases fitting TRBD1. Germline-derived CDR1 and CDR2 are SGHTA and FQGNSA. This CDR3 contains 16 residues. J was trimmed by 2 bases and V by 4 bases; bases with no gene match: 9. The CDR3 coding sequence is TGTGCCAGCAGCTCCCCCCGGGACAGTCTCACAGATACGCAGTATTTT. Translation gives CASSSPRDSLTDTQYF.

The chain links TRBV6-5 to TRBJ2-7; possible D gene TRBD2, 6 bases. The CDR3 has 15 residues. V lost 5 bases to trimming and J lost 7 bases, with 21 bases between them. Germline CDR1 MNHEY, CDR2 SVGAGI. The CDR3 region is CASSPGGGRLREQYF. In DNA, the CDR3 is TGTGCCAGCAGTCCCGGGGGAGGACGCCTGAGAGAGCAGTACTTC.

The rearrangement links TRBV5-6 to TRBJ2-5; no firm D call. The J call may be faulty, since TRBJ2-7 better matches the DNA end. CDR1 and CDR2 from the germline V gene are SGHDT and YYEEEE. This CDR3 has 13 residues. CDR3 DNA: TGTGCCAGCAGCTTTGGCCAGGCCTACGAGCAGTACTTC. This gives the protein CASSFGQAYEQYF.

The chain carries TRBV27 and TRBJ2-5; possibly TRBD2 for D (6 bases). V lost 4 bases and J lost 4, with 10 bases in between. CDR1 and CDR2 from the germline V gene are MNHEY and SMNVEV (reference sequence). CDR3 length equals 13 residues. Here the CDR3 reads CASSSIGGETQYF. The CDR3 nucleotides read TGTGCCAGCAGTTCGATCGGGGGAGAGACCCAGTACTTC.

The genes are TRBV5-4 and TRBJ2-7, with D tentatively TRBD1 (5 bases). Germline CDR1 is SGHNT and CDR2 is YYREEE (reference sequence). The V and J ends lost 4 bases and 6 bases respectively, with 17 bases between them. The CDR3 runs to 14 residues. The CDR3 region is CASSLAGIGAEQYF. The CDR3 coding sequence is TGTGCCAGCAGCCTCGCAGGGATCGGCGCCGAGCAGTACTTC.

The chain employs TRBV5-1 and TRBJ2-7; D might be TRBD2 (6 bases). V was cut by 2 bases and J by 0 bases, with 12 bases left in between. In germline, CDR1 is SGHRS, CDR2 YFSETQ. The CDR3 is 15 residues long. CDR3 loop: CASSFGGRGSYEQYF. The CDR3 DNA reads as TGCGCCAGCAGCTTTGGGGGGAGAGGCTCCTACGAGCAGTACTTC.

The chain has TRBV7-2 and TRBJ2-7, with D perhaps matching TRBD2 (6 bases). Trimming removed 1 base from V and 0 bases from J, with 10 bases in between. Germline CDR1 is SGHTA and CDR2 is FQGNSA. The CDR3 runs to 15 residues. The CDR3 sequence: CASSLGGLTSYEQYF. CDR3 bases: TGTGCCAGCAGCTTAGGGGGACTTACCTCCTACGAGCAGTACTTC.

V gene TRBV5-1 combines with J gene TRBJ2-7; TRBD2 matches 8 bases. This CDR3 comprises 13 residues. CDR1 is SGHRS, CDR2 YFSETQ, per germline. The V segment lost 2 bases and the J segment 6 bases; nucleotides outside the gene matches: 4. CDR3 in DNA: TGCGCCAGCAGCTTAACGGGAGGGGCCGAGCAGTACTTC. Translation gives CASSLTGGAEQYF.

The V call is TRBV13, the J call TRBJ1-5; perhaps TRBD1 as D (6 bases). Germline CDR1 PRHDT, CDR2 FYEKMQ (reference sequence). The CDR3 sequence is 14 residues long. V lost 4 bases, J lost 4 bases, and 11 bases lay in between. CDR3 protein: CASSSTGDNQPQHF. The CDR3 DNA is TGTGCCAGCAGCTCGACAGGAGATAATCAGCCCCAGCATTTT.

This rearrangement joins TRBV11-3 to TRBJ2-7; D is possibly TRBD1 (7 bases). The CDR3 is 16 amino acids. Germline-derived CDR1 and CDR2 are SGHNT and YENEEA. V was cut by 5 bases and J by 6 bases, with 23 bases left in between. The CDR3, as DNA: TGTGCCAGCAGCCCCGGAGGGAGCAGGGGGATGGGCGAGCAGTACTTC. Its protein is CASSPGGSRGMGEQYF.

The V gene is TRBV28, the J gene TRBJ2-1; 10 nucleotides align to TRBD2. Germline V gene sequence: CDR1 MDHEN, CDR2 SYDVKM. There are 15 residues in the CDR3. V shed 5 bases, J shed 9 bases, and the junction held 10 bases outside the gene matches. Here the CDR3 DNA reads TGTGCCAGCAGTCCTCGGGCTAGCGGGAGCCCTGAGCAGTTCTTC. Its translation is CASSPRASGSPEQFF.

This chain connects TRBV30 to TRBJ1-5; D perhaps matches TRBD1 (5 bases). Deletions cut 0 bases from V and 3 bases from J, with 9 bases between. In germline, CDR1 is GTSNPN, CDR2 SVGIG (reference sequence). There are 14 residues in the CDR3. The CDR3 nucleotides read TGTGCCTGGAGTGTGGGGCAGAACAATCAGCCCCAGCATTTT. This encodes CAWSVGQNNQPQHF.

The genes are TRBV11-3 and TRBJ2-7, with 7 bases lining up with TRBD2. CDR3 size: 15 residues. CDR1 and CDR2 from the germline V gene are SGHNT and YENEEA. V was pared by 1 base and J by 0 bases, with 3 bases of the junction left unmatched. CDR3 in DNA: TGTGCCAGCAGCTTAGCTAGCGGAGCCTCCTACGAGCAGTACTTC. This encodes CASSLASGASYEQYF.

The chain carries TRBV11-2 and TRBJ2-3; D uncertain. Trimming took off 5 bases at V and 7 bases at J, with 19 bases between the two ends. This CDR3 region has 15 residues. Germline V gives CDR1 SGHAT, CDR2 FQNNGV. The CDR3 nucleotides are TGTGCCAGCAGCCAAGCTTGGGTGGGCACGAATACGCAGTATTTT. Amino acid sequence: CASSQAWVGTNTQYF.

The CDR3 sequence: CASSLEGWEQYF. CDR3 coding DNA: TGTGCCAGCAGCTTAGAGGGGTGGGAGCAGTACTTC. The chain is built from TRBV7-8 and TRBJ2-7, with D perhaps TRBD1 (5 bases). This CDR3 has 12 residues. From germline, CDR1 is SGHVS and CDR2 FQNEAQ. Trimming shortened V by 1 base and J by 7 bases, and 8 bases separated the two germline ends.